This TCR beta chain appears in the sequencing data of a study of tumor-infiltrating lymphocytes in primary liver carcinoma. Turning to the study itself: Stage T1-T3 N0M0 tumors measured roughly 4.2 to 10 cm at most. Study conclusions and caveats: Blood had a significantly lower top-250-clone fraction than tumors did (p = 0.039).

The authors made TCR beta cDNA from about 500 ng total RNA with a constant-region primer. Three rounds of nested multiplex PCR with slightly modified ARM-PCR produced TCR beta libraries. Both of the initial two PCR rounds ran for roughly 11 cycles and employed TRBV1-TRBV30 forward primers alongside a C-beta reverse primer. TCRdb reanalysed the multiplex PCR reads using MiXCR and keeps one entry per CDR3 protein. The table has roughly 45,000 distinct CDR3 sequences, less than 85% seen once; the top ten hold 25% to 30%. With regard to this clonotype: The antigen is unknown.

The ends were cut back, 6 bases at V and 4 bases at J, with 13 bases in the middle. There are 13 residues in the CDR3. Each 20-30 mg portion of unsorted bulk tissue served as the source for co-extraction of RNA and DNA. Sampling of each tumor involved five separate regions. Histology found more than 80% viable tumor cells per sample. The sequence derives from a man aged 35-49 years with primary liver carcinoma and hepatitis B virus infection. Sequencing was performed on liver tumor tissue from sampling region 5. Sample subset: tumor region T5, tumor centre. This sequence joins TRBV12-3 or TRBV12-4 and TRBJ2-7, with D possibly matching TRBD2 (5 bases). CDR3 nucleotides: TGTGCCAGCAGCCTGAGGGATGTTTACGAGCAGTACTTC. It specifies CASSLRDVYEQYF.